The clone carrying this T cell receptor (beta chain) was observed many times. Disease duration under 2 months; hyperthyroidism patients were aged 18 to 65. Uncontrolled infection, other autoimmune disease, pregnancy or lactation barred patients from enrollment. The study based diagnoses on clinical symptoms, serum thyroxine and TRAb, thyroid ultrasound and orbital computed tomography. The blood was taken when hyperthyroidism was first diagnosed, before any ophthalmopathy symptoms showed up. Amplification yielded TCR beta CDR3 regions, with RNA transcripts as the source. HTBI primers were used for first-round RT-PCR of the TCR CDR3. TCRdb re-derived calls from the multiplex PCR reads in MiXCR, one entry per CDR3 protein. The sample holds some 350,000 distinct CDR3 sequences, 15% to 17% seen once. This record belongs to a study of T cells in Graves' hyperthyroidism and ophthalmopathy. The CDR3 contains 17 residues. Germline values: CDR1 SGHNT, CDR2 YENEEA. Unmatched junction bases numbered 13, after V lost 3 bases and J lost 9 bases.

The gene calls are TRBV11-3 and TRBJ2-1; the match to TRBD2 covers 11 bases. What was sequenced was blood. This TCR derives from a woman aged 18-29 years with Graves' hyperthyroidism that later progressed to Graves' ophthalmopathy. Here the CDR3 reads CASSFSTSGTLGGEQFF. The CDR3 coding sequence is TGTGCCAGCAGCTTCTCGACTAGCGGGACCCTGGGAGGTGAGCAGTTCTTC.